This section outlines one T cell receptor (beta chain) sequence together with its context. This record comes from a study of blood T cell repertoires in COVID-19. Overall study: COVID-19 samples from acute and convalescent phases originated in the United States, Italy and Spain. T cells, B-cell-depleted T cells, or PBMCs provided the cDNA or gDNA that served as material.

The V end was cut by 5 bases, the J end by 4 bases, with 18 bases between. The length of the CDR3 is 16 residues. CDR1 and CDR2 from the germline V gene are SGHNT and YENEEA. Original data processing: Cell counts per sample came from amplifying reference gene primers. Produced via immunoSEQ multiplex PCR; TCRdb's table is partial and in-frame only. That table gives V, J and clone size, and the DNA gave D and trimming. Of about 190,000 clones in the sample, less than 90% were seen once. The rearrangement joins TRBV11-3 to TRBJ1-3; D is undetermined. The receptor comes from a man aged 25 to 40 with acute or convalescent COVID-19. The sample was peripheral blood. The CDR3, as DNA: TGTGCCAGCAGCCGCTTTAACGGCCGAGGGGGAAACACCATATATTTT. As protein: CASSRFNGRGGNTIYF.